This T cell receptor beta chain was profiled in a study of lymphopenia after photon versus proton radiotherapy. Only a few counts were recorded for this clone. Its target is not known. Study observations and caveats: Post-nadir diversity loss with photons came from oligoclonal expansion, particularly CD8+ Temra cells. Only patients who died were analyzed for survival; proton advantage is unproven. Post-nadir TCR diversity decline inversely tracked overall survival among those who died.

Repertoires were generated with immunoSEQ multiplex PCR, while TCRdb's copy carries only in-frame clones and drops some. The sample has approximately 5,000 clones, about two thirds seen once. The CDR3 is made up of 15 amino acids. The germline gives CDR1 MNHEY, CDR2 SVGAGI. Trimming left V 5 bases short and J 4 bases short, with 17 bases between. The clonotype was recovered from a man older than 75 with esophageal cancer. The source was peripheral blood, collected from a patient treated with proton-based radiotherapy. V usage is TRBV6-5 and J usage is TRBJ2-5, with D possibly TRBD2 on 6 matching bases. The CDR3 region has the DNA TGTGCCAGCAGTCCGGGACTGGGGCTGGGAGAGACCCAGTACTTC. It encodes CASSPGLGLGETQYF.